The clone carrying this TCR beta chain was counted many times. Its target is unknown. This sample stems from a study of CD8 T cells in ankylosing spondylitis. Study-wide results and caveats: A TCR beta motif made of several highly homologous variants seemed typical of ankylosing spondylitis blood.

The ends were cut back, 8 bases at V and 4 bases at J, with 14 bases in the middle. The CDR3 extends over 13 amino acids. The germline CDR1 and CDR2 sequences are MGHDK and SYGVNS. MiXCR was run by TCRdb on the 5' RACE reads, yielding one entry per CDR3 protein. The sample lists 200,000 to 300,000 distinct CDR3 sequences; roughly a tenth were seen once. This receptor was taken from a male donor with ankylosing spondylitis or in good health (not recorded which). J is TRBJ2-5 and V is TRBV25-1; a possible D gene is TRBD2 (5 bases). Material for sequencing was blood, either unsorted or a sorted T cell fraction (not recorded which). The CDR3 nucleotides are TGTGCCAGCTCCCGCCGGAGCGGAGAGACCCAGTACTTC. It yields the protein CASSRRSGETQYF. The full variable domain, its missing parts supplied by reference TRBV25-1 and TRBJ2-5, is EADIYQTPRYLVIGTGKKITLECSQTMGHDKMYWYQQDPGMELHLIHYSYGVNSTEKGDLSSESTVSRIRTEHFPLTLESARPSHTSQYLCASSRRSGETQYFGPGTRLLVL.